This passage covers 31 T cell receptor beta chains from one sample sequenced in a study of technical replicates of blood from a handful of donors. The repertoire was sequenced with immunoSEQ multiplex PCR; TCRdb's copy has only in-frame clones and lacks some. The sample includes fewer than 80,000 clones, nearly 90% seen only once; the top ten take around 4.4%. Sample: PBMCs. These receptors originate from a human donor in good health. Some clones in this sample may be carry-over from other donors' samples.

The V gene is TRBV25-1, the J gene TRBJ2-1, with 9 bases identical to TRBD2. This CDR3 comprises 15 residues. Germline V gene lookup returns CDR1 MGHDK and CDR2 SYGVNS. V gave up 2 bases and J gave up 7 bases; unmatched junction bases: 6. CDR3 DNA sequence: TGTGCCAGCAGTGAAATAGCGGGGGTACGGAATGAGCAGTTCTTC. Encoded protein: CASSEIAGVRNEQFF.

The chain links TRBV10-3 to TRBJ1-5; possible D gene TRBD1, 6 bases. V gave up 0 bases and J gave up 6 bases, with 9 bases separating them. Germline V lookup: CDR1 ENHRY, CDR2 SYGVKD. This CDR3 is built from 14 residues. The CDR3 DNA reads as TGTGCCATCAGTGAGTCGGAAGGGGGTCAGCCCCAGCATTTT. Encoded protein: CAISESEGGQPQHF.

Written as DNA, the CDR3 is TGTGCCAGCAGGCCCGAGCAGGCCATAGGCTACACCTTC. Translating it yields CASRPEQAIGYTF. V gene TRBV6-6 combines with J gene TRBJ1-2; no definite D call. This CDR3 contains 13 residues. The V end was cut by 6 bases, the J end by 8 bases, with 16 bases between. Germline V gives CDR1 MNHNY, CDR2 SVGAGI (reference sequence).

The chain employs TRBV20-1 and TRBJ2-7; D may be TRBD1 (5 bases). CDR1 DFQATT and CDR2 SNEGSKA come from the germline V gene (reference sequence). Trimming took 6 bases from V and 3 from J, leaving 9 bases between them. CDR3 size: 11 residues. CDR3 coding DNA: TGCAGTGCAATCCAGGGCTACGAGCAGTACTTC. Amino acid sequence: CSAIQGYEQYF.

This clone was detected once. The V call is TRBV2, the J call TRBJ1-6; D is uncertain. The CDR3 has 16 amino acids. CDR1 and CDR2 (germline): SNHLY, FYNNEI. The germline V and J ends were trimmed by 4 bases and 0 bases, with 10 bases remaining between them. The DNA for the CDR3 is TGTGCCAGCAGTGGGGGAGGGAGCTCCTATAATTCACCCCTCCACTTT. This encodes CASSGGGSSYNSPLHF.

The V call is TRBV4-2, the J call TRBJ2-7; 9 nucleotides align to TRBD2. The CDR3 loop spans 16 amino acids. CDR1 and CDR2 from the germline V gene are LGHNA and YNFKEQ. V trimming: 4 bases; J trimming: 2 bases; junction bases outside the gene matches: 9. This CDR3 is CASSRVMSGGTYEQYF. In DNA form, the CDR3 reads TGTGCCAGCAGCCGGGTTATGAGCGGGGGGACCTACGAGCAGTACTTC.

This sequence joins TRBV5-1 and TRBJ2-3; 11 bases fit TRBD1. The trim removed 4 bases at V and 5 bases at J, leaving 9 bases unmatched. Germline V CDR1 and CDR2: SGHRS, YFSETQ. The CDR3 runs 16 residues. CDR3 DNA sequence: TGCGCCAGCAGCCCCGGACAGGGGGCAGGAATAGATACGCAGTATTTT. Amino acid sequence: CASSPGQGAGIDTQYF. Filled out from reference TRBV5-1 and TRBJ2-3, the complete variable domain reads KAGVTQTPRYLIKTRGQQVTLSCSPISGHRSVSWYQQTPGQGLQFLFEYFSETQRNKGNFPGRFSGRQFSNSRSEMNVSTLELGDSALYLCASSPGQGAGIDTQYFGPGTRLTVL.

This clone was counted once. V is TRBV28 and J is TRBJ2-7, with TRBD1 matching 7 bases. The trim removed 6 bases at V and 1 base at J, leaving 3 bases unmatched. This CDR3 is 13 amino acids long. Germline values: CDR1 MDHEN, CDR2 SYDVKM. The DNA for the CDR3 is TGTGCCAGCAGCGGGACAGTATCCTACGAGCAGTACTTC. Its translation is CASSGTVSYEQYF.

The J gene is TRBJ2-3, the V gene TRBV29-1, with D maybe TRBD2 (5 bases). The ends were cut back, 6 bases at V and 5 bases at J, with 12 bases in the middle. Germline V gene sequence: CDR1 SQVTM, CDR2 ANQGSEA. The CDR3 length is 12 residues. The CDR3 sequence is CSVPGFIDTQYF. The CDR3 DNA follows: TGCAGCGTCCCGGGATTTATAGATACGCAGTATTTT.

This chain connects TRBV15 to TRBJ2-3; D remains ambiguous. V was trimmed by 0 bases and J by 6 bases, leaving 7 bases between them. Germline V CDR1 and CDR2: LNHNV, YYDKDF (reference sequence). The CDR3 extends over 13 amino acids. The CDR3 DNA follows: TGTGCCACCAGCAGAGATGTCCGGGATACGCAGTATTTT. Protein: CATSRDVRDTQYF.

The CDR3 loop is CASSLAAAYEQYF. Here the CDR3 DNA reads TGTGCCAGCAGCTTGGCCGCAGCCTACGAGCAGTACTTC. V and J are TRBV7-9 and TRBJ2-7; D is uncertain. V was shortened by 3 bases and J by 2 bases, with 8 bases between the two germline ends. CDR1 SEHNR and CDR2 FQNEAQ come from the germline V gene (reference sequence). The CDR3 runs to 13 residues. The variable domain in full, with the rest retrieved from reference TRBV7-9 and TRBJ2-7, is DTGVSQNPRHKITKRGQNVTFRCDPISEHNRLYWYRQTLGQGPEFLTYFQNEAQLEKSRLLSDRFSAERPKGSFSTLEIQRTEQGDSAMYLCASSLAAAYEQYFGPGTRLTVT.

This chain uses TRBV4-1 with TRBJ1-5; 7 positions match TRBD1. The CDR3 extends over 17 amino acids. The germline V gene encodes CDR1 MGHRA and CDR2 YSYEKL. V lost 2 bases and J lost 4; bases outside the gene matches: 11. In nucleotides, the CDR3 is TGCGCCAGCAGCCAACCCCCCATTCGACAGGGAAATCAGCCCCAGCATTTT. Protein sequence: CASSQPPIRQGNQPQHF.

The rearrangement links TRBV5-1 to TRBJ1-6, with 9 bases that match TRBD1. Germline CDR1 SGHRS, CDR2 YFSETQ. V was clipped by 0 bases and J by 11 bases; unmatched bases: 6. The CDR3 loop spans 15 amino acids. This CDR3 reads CASSLEPGQGTPLHF. The CDR3 DNA reads as TGCGCCAGCAGCTTGGAACCGGGACAGGGAACACCCCTCCACTTT.

The chain employs TRBV29-1 and TRBJ2-7; 11 bases map to TRBD1. Germline CDR1 reads SQVTM; CDR2 reads ANQGSEA. The CDR3 loop spans 13 amino acids. The V and J ends lost 6 bases and 2 bases, in that order; junction bases with no gene match: 3. CDR3 protein: CSVGQGAPYEQYF. The CDR3 DNA is TGCAGCGTCGGACAGGGGGCCCCCTACGAGCAGTACTTC.

This clone has a single count. The chain combines TRBV11-1 with TRBJ1-4; D is perhaps TRBD1 (6 bases). V was shortened by 4 bases and J by 7 bases, with 13 bases between the two germline ends. Germline loops: CDR1 SGHAT, CDR2 FQDESV (reference sequence). CDR3 size: 14 residues. Written as DNA, the CDR3 is TGTGCCAGCAGCTCACAGGGTGCGGGTGAAAAACTGTTTTTT. This gives the protein CASSSQGAGEKLFF.

This clone came up once. The rearrangement uses TRBV27 and TRBJ2-5, with 10 positions matching TRBD1. CDR3 size: 14 residues. CDR1 and CDR2 (germline): MNHEY, SMNVEV (reference sequence). J was trimmed by 6 bases and V by 5 bases; bases with no gene match: 6. The CDR3 nucleotides are TGTGCCAGCAGTGAGAGGACAGGGGGACAGACCCAGTACTTC. Translated, it gives CASSERTGGQTQYF.

The CDR3 protein is CASSVGTGAYGYTF. In DNA form, the CDR3 reads TGTGCCAGCAGTGTAGGGACAGGTGCCTATGGCTACACCTTC. The J gene is TRBJ1-2, the V gene TRBV6-1, with 8 bases aligning to TRBD1. Germline CDR1 reads MNHNS; CDR2 reads SASEGT. Trimming cost V 4 bases and J 4 bases; bases outside gene matches: 5. This CDR3 has 14 amino acids.

The chain uses TRBV4-3 and TRBJ2-7, with no clear D. Germline loops: CDR1 LGHNA, CDR2 YSLEER. CDR3 length equals 15 residues. The V end was cut by 0 bases, the J end by 0 bases, with 9 bases between. CDR3 nucleotide sequence: TGCGCCAGCAGCCAAGAGGGCTCGAGCTCCTACGAGCAGTACTTC. Translation gives CASSQEGSSSYEQYF.

The V call is TRBV10-3, the J call TRBJ2-1, with 7 bases aligning to TRBD1. Germline trimming cut 7 bases from V and 6 bases from J; bases unmatched to any gene: 6. From germline, CDR1 is ENHRY and CDR2 SYGVKD. The CDR3 sequence is 13 residues long. DNA of the CDR3: TGTGCCATCAATTGGGCAGGGGGCAATGAGCAGTTCTTC. Amino acids: CAINWAGGNEQFF.

The V and J genes are TRBV7-3 and TRBJ2-1; D is possibly TRBD2 (6 bases). The CDR3 sequence is 13 residues long. V lost 4 bases and J 6 bases, leaving 10 bases between the germline ends. Germline V gives CDR1 SGHTA, CDR2 FQGTGA. The CDR3 sequence is CASSSWGLNEQFF. The CDR3 DNA is TGTGCCAGCAGCTCCTGGGGACTCAATGAGCAGTTCTTC.

The rearrangement joins TRBV4-3 to TRBJ2-7, with a possible D match to TRBD1 (6 bases). Trimming pared 3 bases from V and 4 bases from J, leaving 16 bases between. The CDR3 spans 15 residues. Germline V gene sequence: CDR1 LGHNA, CDR2 YSLEER. CDR3: CASSQYRRTVYEQYF. CDR3 nucleotide sequence: TGCGCCAGCAGCCAGTATAGAAGGACAGTATACGAGCAGTACTTC.

V and J are TRBV7-2 and TRBJ1-2, with D possibly being TRBD1 (5 bases). With 2 bases removed from V and 3 bases from J, the gap between germline ends came to 10 bases. The CDR3 has 14 residues. The V gene's germline CDR1 is SGHTA and CDR2 FQGNSA. CDR3 in amino acids: CASSLQGLDYGYTF. For the CDR3, the DNA is TGTGCCAGCAGCTTACAGGGCCTAGACTATGGCTACACCTTC. Variable domain in full (rest from reference TRBV7-2 and TRBJ1-2): GAGVSQSPSNKVTEKGKDVELRCDPISGHTALYWYRQSLGQGLEFLIYFQGNSAPDKSGLPSDRFSAERTGGSVSTLTIQRTQQEDSAVYLCASSLQGLDYGYTFGSGTRLTVV.

The chain joins TRBV5-1 to TRBJ2-7, with TRBD1 matching 9 bases. J gave up 3 bases and V 2 bases, and 6 bases lay outside the gene matches. The CDR3 is 15 residues long. CDR1 and CDR2 (germline): SGHRS, YFSETQ. The CDR3 sequence is CASSFWTGANYEQYF. The CDR3 DNA reads TGCGCCAGCAGCTTTTGGACAGGGGCGAACTACGAGCAGTACTTC.

The chain has TRBV4-1 and TRBJ1-6, with 8 nucleotides matching TRBD1. The CDR3 runs to 15 residues. CDR1 is MGHRA, CDR2 YSYEKL, per germline. Trimming cost V 0 bases and J 8 bases; bases outside gene matches: 3. CDR3 in amino acids: CASSQDRGPDSPLHF. DNA of the CDR3: TGCGCCAGCAGCCAAGACAGGGGGCCGGATTCACCCCTCCACTTT.

The rearrangement uses TRBV5-1 and TRBJ2-2; possible D gene TRBD1, 7 bases. Per the germline V gene, CDR1 is SGHRS and CDR2 is YFSETQ. V lost 4 bases and J lost 4, with 17 bases in between. The CDR3 contains 16 residues. CDR3 residues: CASSQQGTLGTGELFF. The CDR3 DNA sequence: TGCGCCAGCAGCCAACAGGGGACTCTCGGCACCGGGGAGCTGTTTTTT.

The chain joins TRBV25-1 to TRBJ1-6; weak D call: TRBD1 (5 bases). The V and J ends lost 6 bases and 4 bases respectively, with 10 bases between them. From germline, CDR1 is MGHDK and CDR2 SYGVNS. The CDR3 covers 14 residues. CDR3 amino acids: CASRRQNYNSPLHF. CDR3 DNA: TGTGCCAGCAGGAGACAGAATTATAATTCACCCCTCCACTTT. Combining the CDR3 with reference TRBV25-1 and TRBJ1-6 gives the whole variable domain EADIYQTPRYLVIGTGKKITLECSQTMGHDKMYWYQQDPGMELHLIHYSYGVNSTEKGDLSSESTVSRIRTEHFPLTLESARPSHTSQYLCASRRQNYNSPLHFGNGTRLTVT.

The rearrangement joins TRBV7-2 to TRBJ2-7; 9 bases map to TRBD2. CDR1 and CDR2 from the germline V gene are SGHTA and FQGNSA. The junction had 4 bases not matched to a gene; V was cut back by 1 base and J by 6 bases. This CDR3 has 14 residues. CDR3 in DNA: TGTGCCAGCAGCTTAGGCGGGAGGGGGCGCGAGCAGTACTTC. Protein product: CASSLGGRGREQYF. The variable domain in full, completed from reference TRBV7-2 and TRBJ2-7, reads GAGVSQSPSNKVTEKGKDVELRCDPISGHTALYWYRQSLGQGLEFLIYFQGNSAPDKSGLPSDRFSAERTGGSVSTLTIQRTQQEDSAVYLCASSLGGRGREQYFGPGTRLTVT.

The CDR3 sequence: CASNSGGLGETQYF. Written as DNA, the CDR3 is TGCGCCAGCAATAGCGGGGGGCTAGGAGAGACCCAGTACTTC. V usage is TRBV4-1 and J usage is TRBJ2-5; 10 bases agree with TRBD2. J gave up 4 bases and V 7 bases, and 6 bases lay outside the gene matches. The CDR3 has 14 residues. Germline lookup yields CDR1 MGHRA and CDR2 YSYEKL.

This clone was observed once. CDR3 nucleotide sequence: TGTGCCAGCAGCTTAAGCTGGGGGCCTGGAAACACCATATATTTT. Translating it yields CASSLSWGPGNTIYF. The chain carries TRBV7-8 and TRBJ1-3, with D possibly TRBD1 on 6 matching bases. Trimming removed 2 bases from V and 2 bases from J, with 10 bases in between. The CDR3 length is 15 residues. The V gene's germline CDR1 is SGHVS and CDR2 FQNEAQ.

The gene calls are TRBV13 and TRBJ1-1; 7 positions agree with TRBD1. V lost 1 base, J lost 7 bases, and 9 bases stayed unmatched. Germline loops: CDR1 PRHDT, CDR2 FYEKMQ (reference sequence). This CDR3 contains 15 residues. CDR3 DNA: TGTGCCAGCAGCTTAGAAGGTGAGGGGGCTGGTGAAGCTTTCTTT. This sequence encodes CASSLEGEGAGEAFF.

This chain connects TRBV5-1 to TRBJ2-1; D perhaps matches TRBD1 (5 bases). Trimming pared 5 bases from V and 7 bases from J, leaving 19 bases between. There are 15 residues in the CDR3. Germline assignment: CDR1 SGHRS and CDR2 YFSETQ. The CDR3 DNA is TGCGCCAGCAGTGATCAGGGATCACGGTGGAATGAGCAGTTCTTC. As protein: CASSDQGSRWNEQFF.